The entry below gives a single TCR beta chain sequence along with its context. Assay used: immunoSEQ multiplex PCR; TCRdb lists only in-frame clones, some missing. The table includes fewer than 200,000 clones, 82% detected once. This CDR3 has 12 residues. V dropped 3 bases and J dropped 5 bases, with 7 bases sitting between them. This sample is part of a study of blood T cell repertoires in COVID-19. Sequenced: PBMCs or T cells enriched from blood (not recorded which). V usage is TRBV12-3 or TRBV12-4 and J usage is TRBJ2-5; a possible D gene is TRBD2 (5 bases). The clonotype was recovered from a man aged 60 to 75 who had recovered from COVID-19. CDR3 sequence reads: CASSFVAETQYF. Here the CDR3 DNA reads TGTGCCAGCAGTTTTGTAGCGGAGACCCAGTACTTC.